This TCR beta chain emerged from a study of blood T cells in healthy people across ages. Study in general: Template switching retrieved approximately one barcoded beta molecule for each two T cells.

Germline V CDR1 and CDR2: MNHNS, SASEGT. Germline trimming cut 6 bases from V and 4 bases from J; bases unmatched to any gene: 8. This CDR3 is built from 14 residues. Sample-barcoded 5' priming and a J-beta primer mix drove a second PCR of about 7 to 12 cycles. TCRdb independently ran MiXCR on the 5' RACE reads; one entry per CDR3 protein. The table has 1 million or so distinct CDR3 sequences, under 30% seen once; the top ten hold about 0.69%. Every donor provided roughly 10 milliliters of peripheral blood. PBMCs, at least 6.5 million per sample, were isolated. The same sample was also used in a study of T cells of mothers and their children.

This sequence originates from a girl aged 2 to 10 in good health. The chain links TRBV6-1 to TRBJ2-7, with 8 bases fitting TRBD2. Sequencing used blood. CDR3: CASSGGTSRYEQYF. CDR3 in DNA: TGTGCCAGCAGCGGCGGGACTAGTCGGTACGAGCAGTACTTC.